The 10 T cell receptor beta chains below come from one sample, sequenced in a study of T cell responses to AZD1222 COVID-19 vaccine. Produced via immunoSEQ multiplex PCR; TCRdb's table is partial and in-frame only. The table lists around 120,000 clones, about 92% of them singletons. The sequenced sample was peripheral blood, obtained 28 days after the second AZD1222 dose. The receptors were sampled from an adult who received the AZD1222 COVID-19 vaccine.

V gene TRBV6-1 combines with J gene TRBJ2-7, with 10 bases that match TRBD1. The ends lost 3 bases at V and 6 bases at J; junction bases unmatched: 5. Per germline, CDR1 MNHNS and CDR2 SASEGT. The CDR3 has 14 amino acids. The CDR3 DNA is TGTGCCAGCAGTGAGGTGGGACAGGGGCCCGAGCAGTACTTC. Its protein product is CASSEVGQGPEQYF.

This chain links TRBV18 with TRBJ1-1; tentative D call: TRBD1 (6 bases). Germline assignment: CDR1 KGHSH and CDR2 LQKENI. V lost 3 bases, J lost 3 bases, and 8 bases lay in between. This CDR3 has 13 amino acids. The CDR3 here is CASSPGADTEAFF. CDR3 sequence (DNA): TGTGCCAGCTCACCGGGGGCGGACACTGAAGCTTTCTTT.

The chain employs TRBV5-1 and TRBJ2-1; 8 bases map to TRBD2. V gave up 4 bases and J gave up 8 bases; unmatched junction bases: 11. The CDR3 totals 15 residues. Germline V gene sequence: CDR1 SGHRS, CDR2 YFSETQ. CDR3 DNA: TGCGCCAGCAGCGAGGGGACTAGTACGCACGATGAGCAGTTCTTC. This codes for CASSEGTSTHDEQFF.

V usage is TRBV3-1 (or the pseudogene TRBV3-2) and J usage is TRBJ2-3; D not certain. V dropped 3 bases and J dropped 2 bases, with 3 bases sitting between them. The germline CDR1 and CDR2 sequences are LGHDT and YNNKEL (reference sequence). The CDR3 consists of 12 residues. The CDR3 nucleotides are TGTGCCAGCAGCCAGGACACAGATACGCAGTATTTT. Amino acid sequence: CASSQDTDTQYF.

The chain recombines TRBV30 with TRBJ1-6; D is unresolved. Looked up from germline, CDR1 is GTSNPN and CDR2 is SVGIG (reference sequence). CDR3 size: 12 residues. V was trimmed by 1 base and J by 10 bases, leaving 8 bases between them. CDR3 in amino acids: CAWSADRSPLHF. CDR3 nucleotide sequence: TGTGCCTGGAGTGCTGACCGGTCACCCCTCCACTTT.

The chain couples TRBV5-4 to TRBJ2-2; 7 nucleotides align to TRBD2. In germline, CDR1 is SGHNT, CDR2 YYREEE (reference sequence). The CDR3 length is 15 residues. V shed 4 bases and J 4 bases; nucleotides not matched to a gene: 7. CDR3 residues: CASSQTSVGTGELFF. The CDR3 DNA reads TGTGCCAGCAGCCAAACTAGCGTAGGCACCGGGGAGCTGTTTTTT.

The chain combines TRBV11-2 with TRBJ1-2; D is possibly TRBD1 (5 bases). The length of the CDR3 is 19 residues. Germline loops: CDR1 SGHAT, CDR2 FQNNGV. V lost 5 bases and J 0 bases, leaving 25 bases between the germline ends. The CDR3 DNA reads TGTGCCAGCAGCAACCGGTTCCGGGGGATCGGCGAAGCTAACTATGGCTACACCTTC. It is translated as CASSNRFRGIGEANYGYTF.

The rearrangement links TRBV2 to TRBJ1-1; 8 bases agree with TRBD1. V gave up 7 bases and J gave up 1 base; unmatched junction bases: 14. Germline V gives CDR1 SNHLY, CDR2 FYNNEI. The CDR3 is 17 residues long. The CDR3 nucleotides read TGTGCCAGCACTGAGGACAGGGCGTTAGGGGCGAACACTGAAGCTTTCTTT. Protein: CASTEDRALGANTEAFF.

The gene calls are TRBV7-9 and TRBJ2-5; TRBD2 matches 13 bases. This CDR3 has 16 amino acids. Trimming cost V 8 bases and J 0 bases; bases outside gene matches: 6. CDR1 SEHNR and CDR2 FQNEAQ come from the germline V gene (reference sequence). CDR3 in DNA: TGTGCCAGCGCGACTAGCGGGAGGTCCAACCAAGAGACCCAGTACTTC. The encoded protein is CASATSGRSNQETQYF.

The chain recombines TRBV4-3 with TRBJ1-2; maybe TRBD1 (5 bases). With 0 bases removed from V and 7 bases from J, the gap between germline ends came to 15 bases. Germline V gene sequence: CDR1 LGHNA, CDR2 YSLEER. The length of the CDR3 is 15 residues. The CDR3: CASSQDFDSQFGYTF. The CDR3 nucleotides read TGCGCCAGCAGCCAAGATTTTGACAGCCAGTTTGGCTACACCTTC.